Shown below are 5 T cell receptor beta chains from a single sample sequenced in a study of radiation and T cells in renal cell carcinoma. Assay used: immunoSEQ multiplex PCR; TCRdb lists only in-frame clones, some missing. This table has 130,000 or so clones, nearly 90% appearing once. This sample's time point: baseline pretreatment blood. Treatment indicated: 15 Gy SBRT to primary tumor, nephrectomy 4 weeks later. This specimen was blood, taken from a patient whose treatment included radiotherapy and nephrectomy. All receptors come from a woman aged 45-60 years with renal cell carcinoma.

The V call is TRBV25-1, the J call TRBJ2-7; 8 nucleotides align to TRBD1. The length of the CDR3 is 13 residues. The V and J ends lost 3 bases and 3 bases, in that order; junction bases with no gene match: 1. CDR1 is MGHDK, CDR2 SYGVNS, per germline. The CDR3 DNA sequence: TGTGCCAGCAGTGAGGGGACAGGCTACGAGCAGTACTTC. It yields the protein CASSEGTGYEQYF.

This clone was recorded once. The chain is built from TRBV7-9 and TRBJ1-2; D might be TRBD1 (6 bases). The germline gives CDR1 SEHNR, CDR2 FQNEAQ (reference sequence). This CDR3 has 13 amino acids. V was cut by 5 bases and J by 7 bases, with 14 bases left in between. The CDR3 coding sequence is TGTGCCAGCAGCCTCGGACAGATCGGTGGCTACACCTTC. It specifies CASSLGQIGGYTF.

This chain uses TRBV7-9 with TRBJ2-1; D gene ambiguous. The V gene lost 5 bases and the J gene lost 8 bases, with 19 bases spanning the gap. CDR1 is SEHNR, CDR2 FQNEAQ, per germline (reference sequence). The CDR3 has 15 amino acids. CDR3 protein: CASSPKSRPTDEQFF. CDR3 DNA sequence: TGTGCCAGCAGCCCCAAGAGTCGGCCCACCGATGAGCAGTTCTTC. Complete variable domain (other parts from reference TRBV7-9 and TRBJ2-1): DTGVSQNPRHKITKRGQNVTFRCDPISEHNRLYWYRQTLGQGPEFLTYFQNEAQLEKSRLLSDRFSAERPKGSFSTLEIQRTEQGDSAMYLCASSPKSRPTDEQFFGPGTRLTVL.

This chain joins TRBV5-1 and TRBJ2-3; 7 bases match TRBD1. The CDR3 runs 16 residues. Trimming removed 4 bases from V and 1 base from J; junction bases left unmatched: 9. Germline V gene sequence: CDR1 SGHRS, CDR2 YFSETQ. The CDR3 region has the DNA TGCGCCAGCAGCACCGCAGGGGGATCGGGCACAGATACGCAGTATTTT. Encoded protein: CASSTAGGSGTDTQYF.

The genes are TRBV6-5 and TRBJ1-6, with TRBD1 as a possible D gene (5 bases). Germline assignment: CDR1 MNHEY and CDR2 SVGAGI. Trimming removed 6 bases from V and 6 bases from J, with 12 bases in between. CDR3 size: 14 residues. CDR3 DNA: TGTGCCAGCAGCCCAGACAGCCGTAATTCACCCCTCCACTTT. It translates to CASSPDSRNSPLHF.